Presented here are 18 T cell receptor beta chains from one specimen sequenced in a study of cytomegalovirus exposure and HLA in healthy donors. Researchers ran the PCR with 60 Vbeta and 13 Jbeta primers. Generated by immunoSEQ multiplex PCR, the TCRdb table keeps only in-frame clones and is missing some. The sample carries about 140,000 clones, roughly 80% recorded once. Sample: PBMCs. These receptors were collected from a man younger than 35 in good health and CMV-seronegative.

The chain recombines TRBV4-1 with TRBJ1-6; 10 bases are a match to TRBD1. The CDR3 loop spans 14 amino acids. Per germline, CDR1 MGHRA and CDR2 YSYEKL. Trimming took 3 bases from V and 14 from J; bases not matched to a gene: 7. The CDR3 DNA is TGCGCCAGCAGCCAGATGGGACAGGGGTTTACCCTCCACTTT. This gives the protein CASSQMGQGFTLHF.

The rearrangement joins TRBV25-1 to TRBJ2-7, with TRBD1 matching over 7 bases. The CDR3 spans 15 residues. CDR1 is MGHDK, CDR2 SYGVNS, per germline. The junction had 8 bases not matched to a gene; V was cut back by 4 bases and J by 2 bases. The CDR3: CASSGSTGVTYEQYF. The CDR3 bases are TGTGCCAGCAGTGGATCCACAGGGGTCACCTACGAGCAGTACTTC.

This clone was observed a handful of times. Distinct nucleotide sequences in the sample also encode this CDR3. The chain is built from TRBV6-5 and TRBJ1-5; TRBD1 matches 7 bases. Per germline, CDR1 MNHEY and CDR2 SVGAGI. The CDR3 contains 13 residues. Unmatched junction bases numbered 7, after V lost 10 bases and J lost 4 bases. CDR3 in amino acids: CATRDRGNQPQHF. CDR3 sequence (DNA): TGTGCCACCAGGGACAGAGGAAATCAGCCCCAGCATTTT.

The chain joins TRBV18 to TRBJ1-1, with D possibly being TRBD1 (6 bases). The length of the CDR3 is 15 residues. The V gene lost 3 bases and the J gene lost 8 bases, with 19 bases spanning the gap. Germline loops: CDR1 KGHSH, CDR2 LQKENI. The CDR3 spells CASSPPAGQNSEAFF. In DNA form, the CDR3 reads TGTGCCAGCTCACCTCCTGCTGGACAGAACTCCGAAGCTTTCTTT.

Remarks on this clone: Other nucleotide sequences in the sample specify the same CDR3. V and J are TRBV7-2 and TRBJ1-1, with a weak D call TRBD1 (5 bases). This CDR3 is 12 amino acids long. Germline V gives CDR1 SGHTA, CDR2 FQGNSA. V lost 3 bases to trimming and J lost 7 bases, with 9 bases between them. CDR3 sequence reads: CASSLGGDEAFF. The CDR3 DNA is TGTGCCAGCAGCTTGGGGGGGGATGAAGCTTTCTTT.

The chain has TRBV30 and TRBJ2-3; 8 bases fit TRBD1. CDR3 length: 14 residues. Germline V gene data show CDR1 as GTSNPN and CDR2 as SVGIG (reference sequence). V lost 5 bases to trimming and J lost 7 bases; unmatched junction nucleotides: 11. The CDR3 DNA reads TGTGCCTGGGGACAGGGATCAGGCCCGTATACGCAGTATTTT. It translates to CAWGQGSGPYTQYF.

V usage is TRBV5-1 and J usage is TRBJ2-1, with D possibly TRBD2 on 6 matching bases. This CDR3 comprises 15 residues. Between the trimmed V and J ends, which lost 3 bases and 0 bases, there was a span of 10 bases. Germline CDR1 reads SGHRS; CDR2 reads YFSETQ. The CDR3 DNA follows: TGCGCCAGCAGCTGGGACTTCAGCTCCTACAATGAGCAGTTCTTC. Translating gives CASSWDFSSYNEQFF.

The gene calls are TRBV30 and TRBJ1-5; the match to TRBD1 covers 8 bases. The CDR3 covers 13 residues. Germline V gives CDR1 GTSNPN, CDR2 SVGIG (reference sequence). V gave up 5 bases and J gave up 1 base; unmatched junction bases: 1. The chain's CDR3 is CAWGQGSNQPQHF. As DNA, the CDR3 is TGTGCCTGGGGACAGGGAAGCAATCAGCCCCAGCATTTT.

The chain combines TRBV4-2 with TRBJ2-2; D is possibly TRBD2 (6 bases). The germline V gene has CDR1 LGHNA and CDR2 YNFKEQ. The CDR3 loop spans 13 amino acids. The V end was cut by 2 bases, the J end by 11 bases, with 12 bases between. CDR3: CASSQRGGDELFF. DNA for the CDR3: TGTGCCAGCAGCCAACGCGGAGGGGACGAGCTGTTTTTT.

The chain is built from TRBV10-3 and TRBJ1-5, with D possibly TRBD1 on 6 matching bases. Trimming took off 10 bases at V and 7 bases at J, with 20 bases between the two ends. The V gene's germline CDR1 is ENHRY and CDR2 SYGVKD. CDR3 length equals 14 residues. CDR3 region: CASHSGGGRQPQHF. CDR3 sequence (DNA): TGTGCCAGCCACTCGGGGGGCGGAAGGCAGCCCCAGCATTTT.

The chain has TRBV6-5 and TRBJ1-6; D is perhaps TRBD1 (6 bases). Germline CDR1 reads MNHEY; CDR2 reads SVGAGI. The CDR3 contains 13 residues. Deletions cut 5 bases from V and 5 bases from J, with 7 bases between. This CDR3 reads CASSHRDNSPLHF. CDR3 in DNA: TGTGCCAGCAGTCACAGGGATAATTCACCCCTCCACTTT.

In nucleotides, the CDR3 is TGCGCCAGCAGCTCTGGTTCCTTGAGCTCTGGAAACACCATATATTTT. Protein sequence: CASSSGSLSSGNTIYF. The chain couples TRBV5-1 to TRBJ1-3; D is undetermined. Trimming shortened V by 3 bases and J by 0 bases, and 13 bases separated the two germline ends. Germline V gives CDR1 SGHRS, CDR2 YFSETQ. The CDR3 runs 16 residues.

This clone was seen only a few times. This rearrangement joins TRBV5-1 to TRBJ1-6; D remains unclear. Per the germline V gene, CDR1 is SGHRS and CDR2 is YFSETQ. V lost 5 bases and J lost 7, with 13 bases in between. The CDR3 spans 14 residues. CDR3 region: CASRSTETNSPLHF. The CDR3 DNA reads as TGCGCCAGCAGATCCACAGAGACCAATTCACCCCTCCACTTT.

This clone was recorded a few times. The CDR3 bases are TGTGCCAGCAGCCGACAGGAAACTGAAGCTTTCTTT. As protein: CASSRQETEAFF. The V call is TRBV9, the J call TRBJ1-1, with a tentative D call TRBD1 (6 bases). Trimming removed 4 bases from V and 5 bases from J, with 9 bases in between. The V gene's germline CDR1 is SGDLS and CDR2 YYNGEE. The CDR3 spans 12 residues. The full variable domain, completed using reference TRBV9 and TRBJ1-1, is DSGVTQTPKHLITATGQRVTLRCSPRSGDLSVYWYQQSLDQGLQFLIQYYNGEERAKGNILERFSAQQFPDLHSELNLSSLELGDSALYFCASSRQETEAFFGQGTRLTVV.

V gene TRBV30 combines with J gene TRBJ1-1; unclear D gene. With 0 bases removed from V and 7 bases from J, the gap between germline ends came to 15 bases. CDR3 length: 14 amino acids. Germline loops: CDR1 GTSNPN, CDR2 SVGIG (reference sequence). The CDR3 sequence: CAWSVAGSGCEAFF. As DNA, the CDR3 is TGTGCCTGGAGTGTAGCGGGATCGGGGTGTGAAGCTTTCTTT.

This rearrangement joins TRBV30 to TRBJ1-1; 11 nucleotides line up with TRBD1. The ends lost 3 bases at V and 5 bases at J; junction bases unmatched: 5. This CDR3 contains 14 residues. CDR1 and CDR2 (germline): GTSNPN, SVGIG (reference sequence). This CDR3 reads CAWRAGTGGTEAFF. The CDR3, as DNA: TGTGCCTGGAGGGCCGGGACAGGGGGAACTGAAGCTTTCTTT. The full variable domain, its missing parts supplied by reference TRBV30 and TRBJ1-1, is SQTIHQWPATLVQPVGSPLSLECTVEGTSNPNLYWYRQAAGRGLQLLFYSVGIGQISSEVPQNLSASRPQDRQFILSSKKLLLSDSGFYLCAWRAGTGGTEAFFGQGTRLTVV.

This clone was seen a single time. V and J are TRBV5-6 and TRBJ1-4; 10 bases line up with TRBD1. Germline-derived CDR1 and CDR2 are SGHDT and YYEEEE. The CDR3 is made up of 15 amino acids. V was clipped by 4 bases and J by 6 bases; unmatched bases: 6. The CDR3 is CASSGTGVRDEKLFF. As DNA, the CDR3 is TGTGCCAGCAGCGGGACAGGGGTTCGGGATGAAAAACTGTTTTTT.

V and J are TRBV27 and TRBJ2-3; 8 positions match TRBD1. This CDR3 has 15 amino acids. The J segment lost 9 bases and the V segment lost 4 bases, leaving 12 bases of the junction unmatched. Germline values: CDR1 MNHEY, CDR2 SMNVEV (reference sequence). Here the CDR3 DNA reads TGTGCCAGCAGTTCCCCCCCTCCAGGGGGCGGGACGCAGTATTTT. Its translation: CASSSPPPGGGTQYF.